This T cell receptor (beta chain) was found in a study of Ad26.COV2.S vaccination and SARS-CoV-2 variants (dated by TCRdb to 2020 to 2022). About the full investigation: Donors in the vaccine arm were drawn from COV1001, a phase I-IIa trial of Ad26.COV2.S in healthy adults that was multicentre, randomized, double-blind and placebo-controlled. A total of 32 samples were included in the TCR-sequenced set, comprising roughly 19 Ad26.COV2.S vaccine recipients, 5 placebo recipients and 8 SARS-CoV-2 convalescent individuals. The specificity and breadth of SARS-CoV-2-reactive T cell receptors after Ad26.COV2.S vaccination were assessed by TCRbeta repertoire sequencing. Throughout the experiments and outcome assessment, investigators stayed blinded to trial group allocation. Dosing of Ad26.COV2.S was intramuscular, at either 5x10^10 or 1x10^11 viral particles, delivered as one shot or as two shots spaced 56 days apart. Trial participants were randomized into five groups of five, in which low-dose or high-dose Ad26.COV2.S was given once or twice, or placebo was given on both occasions. What the research found in general, with its limitations: Comparable non-spike TCR breadth was observed between vaccine and placebo recipients, consistent with only spike being contained in the vaccine. Spike-specific TCR breadth was higher in Ad26.COV2.S recipients than in placebo recipients (P = 0.0014). The study was not powered to compare responses between vaccine doses or regimens. Substantial breadth of spike-specific CD8+ and CD4+ T cell responses was reported after vaccination. It was noted by the authors that total T cell responses may have been underestimated by the TCR breadth and depth analyses.

The immunoSEQ Assay was used to sequence TCRbeta CDR3 regions. After extraction, genomic DNA underwent amplification by bias-controlled multiplex PCR, followed by high-throughput sequencing. The published analysis was carried out like this. To quantify the absolute abundance of every unique TCRbeta CDR3 region, sequences were collapsed and filtered. T cell fraction was estimated by normalization of TCRbeta template counts to usable DNA, with usable DNA being measured through amplification of reference genes present in all nucleated cells. Repertoire TCRs were annotated as SARS-CoV-2-specific by exact matching of V gene, CDR3 amino acid sequence and J gene to a known reactive TCR set. The reference SARS-CoV-2 TCR set was derived from MIRA and filtered for enrichment in COVID-19-positive ImmuneCODE repertoires, a step that removed public or cross-reactive TCRs. Drawing on the MIRA antigens, annotated TCRs were analysed further at the level of specific ORF or position within ORF. Depth was the summed frequency of annotated unique rearrangements, while breadth was defined as annotated unique rearrangements over total unique productive rearrangements. Two-sided Wilcoxon rank-sum tests were applied when comparing TCR breadth between groups. In TCRdb, the immuneACCESS table is reduced to in-frame sequences with V and J assigned. These tables do not hold every clone; where another copy was compared, an unresolved V gene accounts for under half, and the others remain unexplained. Clone size and the V and J calls come from that table; the DNA yielded D and trimming. Recorded for this sample are some 250,000 clones; 70% to 90% of them occurred a single time. Roughly 10% of the sample is in the top ten clones.

The treatment or condition label of this sample denotes: roughly 19 received Ad26.COV2.S at low or high dose, single or two shots; five or six received placebo; per-sample allocation not given. Repertoires of vaccine and placebo recipients were sequenced from samples collected on day 63 after the first injection. Cohort 1b enrolled fewer than 30 adults aged 18-55 years at a single site in Boston, USA, between 29 July and 7 August 2020. Ad26.COV2.S was a replication-incompetent adenovirus type 26 vector that expressed a prefusion-stabilized SARS-CoV-2 spike protein derived from the original Wuhan strain. Unmatched junction bases come to 2, with V trimmed by 6 bases and J by 8 bases. There are 13 amino acids in the CDR3, from cysteine to phenylalanine inclusive. CDR3 DNA is the only sequence kept; it has 39 bases, read in frame from the first base. According to the germline V gene, CDR1 reads WSHSY and CDR2 reads SAAADI.

Concerning this clone: There is no known antigen for this receptor. Qualities for individual bases were not recorded, and no much larger clone is one base off.

Sequenced here: peripheral blood, sampled in a trial of Ad26.COV2.S vaccine versus placebo. The rearrangement joined TRBV10-2 to TRBJ2-1; 12 junctional bases match TRBD2. This TCR came from a person aged 18-65 years who received the Ad26.COV2.S COVID-19 vaccine or a placebo. In nucleotides, the sequence is TGCGCCAGCAGCCTAGCGGGGGGGCATGAGCAGTTCTTC. Its protein reads: CASSLAGGHEQFF.